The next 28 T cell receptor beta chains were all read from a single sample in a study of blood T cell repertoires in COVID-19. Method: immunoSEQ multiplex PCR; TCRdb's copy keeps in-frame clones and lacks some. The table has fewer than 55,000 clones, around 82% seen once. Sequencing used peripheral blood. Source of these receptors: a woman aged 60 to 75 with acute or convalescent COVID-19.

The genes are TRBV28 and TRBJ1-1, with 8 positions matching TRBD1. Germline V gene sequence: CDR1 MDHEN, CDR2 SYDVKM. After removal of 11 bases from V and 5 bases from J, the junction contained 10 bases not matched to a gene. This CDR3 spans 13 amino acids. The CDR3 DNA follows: TGTGCCCACACTACAGGGGGGGGTACTGAAGCTTTCTTT. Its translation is CAHTTGGGTEAFF.

This CDR3 reads CASTGGEGSLAKNIQYF. CDR3 DNA sequence: TGTGCCAGTACGGGGGGTGAGGGATCCTTAGCCAAAAACATTCAGTACTTC. The chain uses TRBV19 and TRBJ2-4, with 7 bases identical to TRBD2. The germline V gene has CDR1 LNHDA and CDR2 SQIVND (reference sequence). This CDR3 is built from 17 residues. V was clipped by 7 bases and J by 0 bases; unmatched bases: 12.

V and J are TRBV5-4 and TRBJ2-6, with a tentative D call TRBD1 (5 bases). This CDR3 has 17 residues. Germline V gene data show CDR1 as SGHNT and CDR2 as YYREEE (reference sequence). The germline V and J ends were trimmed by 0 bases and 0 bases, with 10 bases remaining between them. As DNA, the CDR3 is TGTGCCAGCAGCTTGGCAGGGCTAAGCTCTGGGGCCAACGTCCTGACTTTC. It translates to CASSLAGLSSGANVLTF.

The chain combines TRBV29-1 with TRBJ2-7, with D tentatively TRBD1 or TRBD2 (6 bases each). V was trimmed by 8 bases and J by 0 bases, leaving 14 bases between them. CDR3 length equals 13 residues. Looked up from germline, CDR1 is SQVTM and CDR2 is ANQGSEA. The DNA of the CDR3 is TGCAGCATTGGACAGACTAGCTCCTACGAGCAGTACTTC. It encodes CSIGQTSSYEQYF.

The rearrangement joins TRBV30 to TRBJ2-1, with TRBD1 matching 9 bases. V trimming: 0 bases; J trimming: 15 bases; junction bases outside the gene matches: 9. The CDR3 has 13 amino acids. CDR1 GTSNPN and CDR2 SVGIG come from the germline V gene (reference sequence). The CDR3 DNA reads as TGTGCCTGGAGTGTACTGGTAGGACAGGGGTGGTTCTTC. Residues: CAWSVLVGQGWFF.

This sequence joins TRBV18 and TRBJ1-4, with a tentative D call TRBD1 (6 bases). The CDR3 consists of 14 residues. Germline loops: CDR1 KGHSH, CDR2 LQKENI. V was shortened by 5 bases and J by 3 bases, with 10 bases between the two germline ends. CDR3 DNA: TGTGCCAGCTCAACAGGGATCTCTAATGAAAAACTGTTTTTT. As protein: CASSTGISNEKLFF.

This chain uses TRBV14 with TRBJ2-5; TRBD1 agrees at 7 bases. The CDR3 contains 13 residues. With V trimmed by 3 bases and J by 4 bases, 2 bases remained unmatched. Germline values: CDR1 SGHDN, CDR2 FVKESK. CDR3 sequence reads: CASSHYRGETQYF. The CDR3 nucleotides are TGTGCCAGCAGCCATTACAGGGGAGAGACCCAGTACTTC.

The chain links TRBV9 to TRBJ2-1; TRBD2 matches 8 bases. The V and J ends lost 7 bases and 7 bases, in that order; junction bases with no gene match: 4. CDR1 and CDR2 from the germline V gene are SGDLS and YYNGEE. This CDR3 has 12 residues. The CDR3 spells CASGKRENEQFF. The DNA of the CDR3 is TGTGCCAGCGGGAAGCGGGAGAATGAGCAGTTCTTC. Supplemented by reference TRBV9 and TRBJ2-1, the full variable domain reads DSGVTQTPKHLITATGQRVTLRCSPRSGDLSVYWYQQSLDQGLQFLIQYYNGEERAKGNILERFSAQQFPDLHSELNLSSLELGDSALYFCASGKRENEQFFGPGTRLTVL.

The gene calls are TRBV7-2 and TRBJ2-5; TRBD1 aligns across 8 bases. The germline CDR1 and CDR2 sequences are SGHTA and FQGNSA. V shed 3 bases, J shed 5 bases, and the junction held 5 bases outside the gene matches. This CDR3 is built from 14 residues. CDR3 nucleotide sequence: TGTGCCAGCAGCTTTCAGGGGGCAGGGGAGACCCAGTACTTC. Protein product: CASSFQGAGETQYF.

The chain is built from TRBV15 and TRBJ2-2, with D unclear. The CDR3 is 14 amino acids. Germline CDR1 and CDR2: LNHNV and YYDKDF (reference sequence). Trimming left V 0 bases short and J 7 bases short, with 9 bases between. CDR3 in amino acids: CATSRENSIGELFF. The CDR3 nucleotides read TGTGCCACCAGCAGAGAGAATAGCATCGGGGAGCTGTTTTTT.

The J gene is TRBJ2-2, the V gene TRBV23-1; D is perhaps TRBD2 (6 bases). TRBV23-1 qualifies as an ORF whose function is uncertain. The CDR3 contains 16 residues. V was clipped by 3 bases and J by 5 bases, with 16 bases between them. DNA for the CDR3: TGCGCCAGCAGTCATCGCGGGACTTTCCAGACCGGGGAGCTGTTTTTT. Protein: CASSHRGTFQTGELFF.

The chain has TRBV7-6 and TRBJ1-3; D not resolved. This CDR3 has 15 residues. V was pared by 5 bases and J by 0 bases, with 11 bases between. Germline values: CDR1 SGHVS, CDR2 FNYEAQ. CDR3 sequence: CASSPRVPSGNTIYF. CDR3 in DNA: TGTGCCAGCAGCCCGCGGGTTCCCTCTGGAAACACCATATATTTT.

CDR3 nucleotides: TGCGCCAGCAGCCGGGGGGGCCCGAACACTGAAGCTTTCTTT. It translates to CASSRGGPNTEAFF. The rearrangement joins TRBV5-1 to TRBJ1-1, with D maybe TRBD1 (6 bases). Germline V gives CDR1 SGHRS, CDR2 YFSETQ. The length of the CDR3 is 14 residues. Trimming pared 4 bases from V and 1 base from J, leaving 11 bases between.

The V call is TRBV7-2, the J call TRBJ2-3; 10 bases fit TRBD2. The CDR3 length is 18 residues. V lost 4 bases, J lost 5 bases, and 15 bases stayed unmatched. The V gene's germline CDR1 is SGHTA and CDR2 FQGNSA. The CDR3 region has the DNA TGTGCCAGCAGCTCACCCATCCGGACTAGCGGAGGCGGAGATACGCAGTATTTT. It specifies CASSSPIRTSGGGDTQYF.

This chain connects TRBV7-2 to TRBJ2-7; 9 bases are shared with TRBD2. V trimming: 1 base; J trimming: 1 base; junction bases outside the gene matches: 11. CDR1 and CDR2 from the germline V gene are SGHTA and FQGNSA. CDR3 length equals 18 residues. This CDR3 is CASSLERYSGGLSYEQYF. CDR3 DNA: TGTGCCAGCAGCTTAGAGCGGTATAGCGGGGGCCTTTCCTACGAGCAGTACTTC.

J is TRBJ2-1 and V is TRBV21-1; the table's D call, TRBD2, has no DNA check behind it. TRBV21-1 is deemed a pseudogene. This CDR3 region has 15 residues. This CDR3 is CASSKGTSSYNEQFF. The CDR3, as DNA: TGTGCCAGCAGCAAAGGGACTAGCTCCTACAATGAGCAGTTCTTC.

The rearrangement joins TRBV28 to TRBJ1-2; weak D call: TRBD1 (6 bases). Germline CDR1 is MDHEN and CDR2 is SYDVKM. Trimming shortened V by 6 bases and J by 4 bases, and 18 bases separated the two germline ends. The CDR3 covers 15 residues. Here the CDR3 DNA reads TGTGCCAGCAGAACGTTACAGGGATTCTCCTATGGCTACACCTTC. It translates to CASRTLQGFSYGYTF.

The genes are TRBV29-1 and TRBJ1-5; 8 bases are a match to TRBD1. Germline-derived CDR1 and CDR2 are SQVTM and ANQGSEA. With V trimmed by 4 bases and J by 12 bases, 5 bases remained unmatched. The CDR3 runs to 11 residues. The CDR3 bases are TGCAGCGTTGGGACAGGGCTCGGCCAGCATTTT. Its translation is CSVGTGLGQHF.

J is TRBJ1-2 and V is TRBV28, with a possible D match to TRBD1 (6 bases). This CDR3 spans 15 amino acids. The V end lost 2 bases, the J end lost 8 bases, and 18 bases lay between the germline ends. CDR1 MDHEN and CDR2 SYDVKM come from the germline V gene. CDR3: CASSLRGAFGRGYTF. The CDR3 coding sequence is TGTGCCAGCAGTTTACGGGGGGCGTTTGGGAGAGGCTACACCTTC.

This chain's CDR3 is CASSHGTPLGEAFF. CDR3 sequence (DNA): TGTGCCAGCAGCCACGGGACTCCGCTCGGTGAAGCTTTCTTT. The chain joins TRBV7-8 to TRBJ1-1, with D possibly matching TRBD1 (5 bases). V gave up 5 bases and J gave up 7 bases, with 17 bases separating them. Per the germline V gene, CDR1 is SGHVS and CDR2 is FQNEAQ. The CDR3 covers 14 residues.

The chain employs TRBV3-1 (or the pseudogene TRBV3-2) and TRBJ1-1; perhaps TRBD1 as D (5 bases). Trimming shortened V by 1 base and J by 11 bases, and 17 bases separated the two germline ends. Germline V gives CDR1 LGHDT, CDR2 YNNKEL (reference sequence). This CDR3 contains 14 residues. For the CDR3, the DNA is TGTGCCAGCAGCCAAGGGGGGGTGGATGCGAAGGCTTTCTTT. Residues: CASSQGGVDAKAFF.

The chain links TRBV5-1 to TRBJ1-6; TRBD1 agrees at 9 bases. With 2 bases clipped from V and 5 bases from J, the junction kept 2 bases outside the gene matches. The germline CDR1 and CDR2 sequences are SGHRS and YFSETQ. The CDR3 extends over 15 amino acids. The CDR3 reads CASSLRTGDNSPLHF. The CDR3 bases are TGCGCCAGCAGCTTAAGGACAGGGGATAATTCACCCCTCCACTTT.

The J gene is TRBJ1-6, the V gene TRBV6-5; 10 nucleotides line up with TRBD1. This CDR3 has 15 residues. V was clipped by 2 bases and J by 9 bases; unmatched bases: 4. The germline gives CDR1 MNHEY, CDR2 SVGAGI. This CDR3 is CASSYRTGGGSPLHF. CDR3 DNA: TGTGCCAGCAGTTACCGGACAGGGGGTGGTTCACCCCTCCACTTT.

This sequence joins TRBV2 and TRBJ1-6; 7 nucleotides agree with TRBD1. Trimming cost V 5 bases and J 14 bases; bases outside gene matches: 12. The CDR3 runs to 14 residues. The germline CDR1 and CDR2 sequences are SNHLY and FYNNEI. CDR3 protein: CASSTRQGFSTLHF. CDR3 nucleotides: TGTGCCAGCAGTACGCGACAGGGTTTCTCCACCCTCCACTTT.

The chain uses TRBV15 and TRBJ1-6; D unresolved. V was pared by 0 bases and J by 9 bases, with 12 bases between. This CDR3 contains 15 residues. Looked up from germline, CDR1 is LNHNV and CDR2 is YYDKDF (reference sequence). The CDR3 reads CATSRDYDGSSPLHF. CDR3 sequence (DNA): TGTGCCACCAGCAGAGATTACGATGGGAGTTCACCCCTCCACTTT. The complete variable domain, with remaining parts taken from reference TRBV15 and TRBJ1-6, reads DAMVIQNPRYQVTQFGKPVTLSCSQTLNHNVMYWYQQKSSQAPKLLFHYYDKDFNNEADTPDNFQSRRPNTSFCFLDIRSPGLGDTAMYLCATSRDYDGSSPLHFGNGTRLTVT.

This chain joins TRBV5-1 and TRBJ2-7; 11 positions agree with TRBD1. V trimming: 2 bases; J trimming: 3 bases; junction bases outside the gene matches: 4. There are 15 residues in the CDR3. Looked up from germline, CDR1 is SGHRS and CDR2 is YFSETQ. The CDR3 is CASSFGGTGGYEQYF. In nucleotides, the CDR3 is TGCGCCAGCAGCTTTGGAGGGACAGGGGGCTACGAGCAGTACTTC.

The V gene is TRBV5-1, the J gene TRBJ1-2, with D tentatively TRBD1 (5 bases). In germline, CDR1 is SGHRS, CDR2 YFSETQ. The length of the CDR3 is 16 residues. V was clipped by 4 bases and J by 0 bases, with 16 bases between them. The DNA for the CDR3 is TGCGCCAGCAGCCCTCGCATCGACAGCTCTAACTATGGCTACACCTTC. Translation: CASSPRIDSSNYGYTF.

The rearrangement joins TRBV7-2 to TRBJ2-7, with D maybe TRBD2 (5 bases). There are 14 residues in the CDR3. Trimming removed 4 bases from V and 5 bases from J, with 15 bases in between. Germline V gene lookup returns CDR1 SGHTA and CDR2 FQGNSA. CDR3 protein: CASSSPSIKHEQYF. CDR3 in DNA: TGTGCCAGCAGCTCCCCTAGCATAAAGCACGAGCAGTACTTC.